This note documents a single T cell receptor beta chain sequence. This entry comes from a study of blood T cell repertoires in COVID-19. Source study methods: Reference gene primer amplification yielded estimated nucleated cell counts. Sequenced by immunoSEQ multiplex PCR; TCRdb stores in-frame clones only, minus some. V and J calls and clone size are copied from that table; D and trimming were computed from the DNA. The sample yields some 260,000 clones, around 82% seen once. The CDR3 loop spans 12 amino acids. V gave up 0 bases and J gave up 8 bases, with 8 bases separating them. The germline gives CDR1 SGHNT, CDR2 YYREEE (reference sequence).

The J gene is TRBJ1-1, the V gene TRBV5-4; a weak D match, TRBD1 (5 bases). The sequenced sample consisted of peripheral blood. The source is a woman younger than 35 with acute or convalescent COVID-19. In DNA form, the CDR3 reads TGTGCCAGCAGCTTGGATAGGGGAGAAGCTTTCTTT. Amino acid sequence: CASSLDRGEAFF. Looking up the rest from reference TRBV5-4 and TRBJ1-1 gives the full variable domain: ETGVTQSPTHLIKTRGQQVTLRCSSQSGHNTVSWYQQALGQGPQFIFQYYREEENGRGNFPPRFSGLQFPNYSSELNVNALELDDSALYLCASSLDRGEAFFGQGTRLTVV.